The text below deals with one T cell receptor (beta chain). What it binds is unknown. The data derive from a study of cytomegalovirus exposure and HLA in healthy donors. Study outcomes and limitations: Subsequent analysis found a tendency for first-cohort TCR clusters to co-occur within the 110 or so validation repertoires. CMV antigen specificity of three CMV-associated chains was confirmed in vitro.

Measured with immunoSEQ multiplex PCR; TCRdb has only the in-frame clones, and not every one. Among 250,000 to 400,000 clones listed, roughly 86% were seen once. The receptor comes from a man in his thirties or forties in good health and CMV-seronegative. Sequencing was carried out using PBMCs.

CDR3 residues: CASSSDRGNEKLFF. The CDR3 DNA is TGCGCCAGCAGTTCGGACAGGGGTAATGAAAAACTGTTTTTT. This chain connects TRBV4-1 to TRBJ1-4; 9 positions agree with TRBD1. This CDR3 contains 14 residues. V shed 6 bases and J 4 bases; nucleotides not matched to a gene: 3. Per the germline V gene, CDR1 is MGHRA and CDR2 is YSYEKL.